The entry below describes one T cell receptor beta chain. What it binds is unknown. The sample belongs to a study of T cell responses to AZD1222 COVID-19 vaccine. Findings and limits, study-wide: Reportedly, close to half of spike-specific TCRs are directed against unmutated variant regions.

Repertoires were generated with immunoSEQ multiplex PCR, while TCRdb's copy carries only in-frame clones and drops some. The table records 120,000 or so clones, over 75% of them present only once. CDR1 is SGHRS, CDR2 YFSETQ, per germline. Germline trimming cut 5 bases from V and 1 base from J; bases unmatched to any gene: 5. This CDR3 has 14 residues. The rearrangement uses TRBV5-1 and TRBJ2-5, with 7 bases aligning to TRBD1. The source is an adult in good health. The sample here was peripheral blood, taken on day 0 of AZD1222 vaccination. The CDR3: CASRPGTAQETQYF. In DNA form, the CDR3 reads TGCGCCAGCAGACCCGGGACAGCCCAAGAGACCCAGTACTTC.